The T cell receptor beta chain described here comes from a study of glioma-infiltrating T cells. TCR alpha and beta CDR3 regions were amplified from RNA using iRepertoire nested multiplex PCR. Tissue mRNA or PBMC total RNA, roughly 100-400 ng, went into one-step reverse transcription and amplification. TCRdb redid the calling of the multiplex PCR reads with MiXCR, one entry per CDR3 protein. Among about 110,000 distinct CDR3 sequences listed, around 25% were seen once. V lost 9 bases and J 0 bases, leaving 8 bases between the germline ends. Germline lookup yields CDR1 WSHSY and CDR2 SAAADI. The length of the CDR3 is 12 residues. Remarks on this clonotype: What it binds is not known.

General study results and limits: Very few CDR3 sequences were shared between tissue and blood. Non-neoplastic patients had below-expected tissue-blood divergence, while all gliomas exceeded expectation.

The sequenced sample was glioma tissue, nonneoplastic brain tissue, or PBMCs (not recorded which). The TCR comes from a human donor with low-grade glioma or glioblastoma, undergoing nonglioma brain surgery, or in good health (not recorded which). This chain connects TRBV10-2 to TRBJ1-1; tentatively, D is TRBD1 (6 bases). As DNA, the CDR3 is TGCGCCAGTGGACAGATGAACACTGAAGCTTTCTTT. Its protein is CASGQMNTEAFF.